The rows below give T cell receptor beta chains drawn from one sample of a study of cytomegalovirus exposure and HLA in healthy donors. Here immunoSEQ multiplex PCR was the method, and the copy in TCRdb shows in-frame clones only, minus some. This table has around 120,000 clones, less than 85% appearing once. The sequenced sample consisted of PBMCs. The source of these receptors is a man aged 45-65 years in good health and CMV-seropositive. Both conserved end residues are part of each CDR3. A D gene is named only where the DNA matches it firmly. Some rows have no size entry. The others give once, few or many, or a class for an expanded clone.

V: TRBV19
size: .
D: TRBD2
J: TRBJ2-1
DNA: TGTGCCAGTAGTATAGCGGGAGGGCCCTTCGATGAGCAGTTCTTC
CDR3: CASSIAGGPFDEQFF

V: TRBV5-5
size: .
D: .
J: TRBJ1-1
DNA: TGTGCCAGCAGGGTAGCCCCAACTGACGGGAGGAACACTGAAGCTTTCTTT
CDR3: CASRVAPTDGRNTEAFF

V: TRBV18
size: .
D: .
J: TRBJ2-5
DNA: TGTGCCAGCTCACCAACTTGGGGGGAGAAAGAGACCCAGTACTTC
CDR3: CASSPTWGEKETQYF

V: TRBV5-1
size: .
D: TRBD2
J: TRBJ2-7
DNA: TGCGCCAGCAGCTGGACTAGCGGGAGCCTCTCCTACGAGCAGTACTTC
CDR3: CASSWTSGSLSYEQYF

V: TRBV7-2
size: .
D: TRBD2
J: TRBJ2-7
DNA: TGTGCCAGCAGCTTAGTTCGGGGGGGGAGCTCCTACGAGCAGTACTTC
CDR3: CASSLVRGGSSYEQYF

V: TRBV6-5
size: few
D: TRBD2
J: TRBJ2-1
DNA: TGTGCCAGCAGTTCTCTTAGCGGGAGAGGGATAAATGAGCAGTTCTTC
CDR3: CASSSLSGRGINEQFF

V: TRBV4-1
size: once
D: TRBD2
J: TRBJ2-1
DNA: TGCGCCAGCAGCCAAGATACCTGGGCGGGAGGTCTTGAGCAGTTCTTC
CDR3: CASSQDTWAGGLEQFF

V: TRBV2
size: .
D: TRBD1
J: TRBJ1-6
DNA: TGTGCCAGCAGCGGGGACAGGGAAAGCTCACCCCTCCACTTT
CDR3: CASSGDRESSPLHF

V: TRBV19
size: .
D: .
J: TRBJ1-1
DNA: TGTGCCAGTAAGGACATGAACACCGAAGCTTTCTTT
CDR3: CASKDMNTEAFF

V: TRBV11-2
size: .
D: .
J: TRBJ2-2
DNA: TGTGCCAGCAGCCCCCAGGGGGGCCGGACCGGGGAGCTGTTTTTT
CDR3: CASSPQGGRTGELFF

V: TRBV5-4
size: .
D: TRBD1
J: TRBJ2-7
DNA: TGTGCCAGCAGCTCAAGGGAGGGACAGGGTCGCGAGCAGTACTTC
CDR3: CASSSREGQGREQYF

V: TRBV28
size: .
D: .
J: TRBJ1-2
DNA: TGTGCCAGCAGTTCAGAAGGCTACACCTTC
CDR3: CASSSEGYTF

V: TRBV9
size: .
D: .
J: TRBJ2-7
DNA: TGTGCCAGCAGCCTCTCCTCGGAGTACGAGCAGTACTTC
CDR3: CASSLSSEYEQYF

V: TRBV7-2
size: few
D: TRBD1
J: TRBJ2-1
DNA: TGTGCCAGCAGCGTCGGACAGGGATCCTACAATGAGCAGTTCTTC
CDR3: CASSVGQGSYNEQFF

V: TRBV7-8
size: .
D: TRBD2
J: TRBJ2-5
DNA: TGTGCCAGCAGCTTAGAGCGGGGGGGCGGAGAGACCCAGTACTTC
CDR3: CASSLERGGGETQYF

V: TRBV4-1
size: .
D: .
J: TRBJ2-1
DNA: TGCGCCAGCAGCCAAGAATCCCTCGGGGGGCCCTACAATGAGCAGTTCTTC
CDR3: CASSQESLGGPYNEQFF

V: TRBV18
size: .
D: TRBD2
J: TRBJ2-7
DNA: TGTGCCAGCTCTCCCACTAGCGGGGCCTTCTCCTACGAGCAGTACTTC
CDR3: CASSPTSGAFSYEQYF

V: TRBV7-2
size: .
D: .
J: TRBJ2-1
DNA: TGTGCCAGCAGCTTACAGGAGGGCTTAACTGAGCAGTTCTTC
CDR3: CASSLQEGLTEQFF

V: TRBV5-4
size: .
D: .
J: TRBJ1-6
DNA: TGTGCCAGCCGGGGCTCAACGGGGGTGTCACCCCTCCACTTT
CDR3: CASRGSTGVSPLHF

V: TRBV28
size: .
D: .
J: TRBJ2-7
DNA: TGTGCCAGCAAGAAGGCGTTAGCATCCTACGAGCAGTACTTC
CDR3: CASKKALASYEQYF

V: TRBV7-9
size: .
D: .
J: TRBJ1-2
DNA: TGTGCCAGCAGTTTCGATACGGGAAGTAACTATGGCTACACCTTC
CDR3: CASSFDTGSNYGYTF

V: TRBV27
size: .
D: .
J: TRBJ2-5
DNA: TGTGCCAGCAGTTCCCAAAGCAGGGGGGTTCAAGAGACCCAGTACTTC
CDR3: CASSSQSRGVQETQYF

V: TRBV28
size: .
D: TRBD2
J: TRBJ2-7
DNA: TGTGCCAGCAGTCCGGGACTAGCGGGAGTTTTTTACGAGAGGCAGTACTTC
CDR3: CASSPGLAGVFYERQYF

V: TRBV11-2
size: .
D: .
J: TRBJ1-2
DNA: TGTGCCAGCAGCTTACTCAGGGATTATGGCTACACCTTC
CDR3: CASSLLRDYGYTF

V: TRBV11-3
size: .
D: TRBD1
J: TRBJ2-7
DNA: TGTGCCAGCAGCTTCCCCCCCGGGACAGACTACGAGCAGTACTTC
CDR3: CASSFPPGTDYEQYF

V: TRBV5-1
size: .
D: .
J: TRBJ1-4
DNA: TGCGCCAGCAGCCCTTTAGGGGGGGCTGGTGAAAAACTGTTTTTT
CDR3: CASSPLGGAGEKLFF

V: TRBV6-5
size: few
D: .
J: TRBJ1-1
DNA: TGTGCCAGCAGTTATGGGGGCAGGGGCACTGAAGCTTTCTTT
CDR3: CASSYGGRGTEAFF

V: TRBV19
size: .
D: .
J: TRBJ2-7
DNA: TGTGCCAGTAGTGCGGCCGGTACGAGCTCCTACGAGCAGTACTTC
CDR3: CASSAAGTSSYEQYF

V: TRBV11-2
size: .
D: TRBD1
J: TRBJ1-2
DNA: TGTGCCAGCAGCCCGCGGACAGGGGGCGCCGAGGGCTATGGCTACACCTTC
CDR3: CASSPRTGGAEGYGYTF

V: TRBV4-1
size: .
D: TRBD2
J: TRBJ2-5
DNA: TGCGCCAGCAGCCAAGTAAGCGGGGAGGCGACCCAGTACTTC
CDR3: CASSQVSGEATQYF

V: TRBV11-2
size: .
D: .
J: TRBJ1-1
DNA: TGTGCCAGCGGTCAAAACACGAACACTGAAGCTTTCTTT
CDR3: CASGQNTNTEAFF

V: TRBV2
size: .
D: .
J: TRBJ2-1
DNA: TGTGCCAGCCTGGGTCAGAGGAATGAGCAGTTCTTC
CDR3: CASLGQRNEQFF

V: TRBV28
size: .
D: TRBD2
J: TRBJ2-5
DNA: TGTGCCATGGGGACTAGCGGCCAAGAGACCCAGTACTTC
CDR3: CAMGTSGQETQYF

V: TRBV7-9
size: few
D: TRBD1
J: TRBJ2-5
DNA: TGTGCCAGCAGCTATGACAGGGGGCAAGGAGAGACCCAGTACTTC
CDR3: CASSYDRGQGETQYF

V: TRBV5-4
size: .
D: TRBD2
J: TRBJ2-1
DNA: TGTGCCAGCAGCTTCGGCGGGGGTGCTTACAATGAGCAGTTCTTC
CDR3: CASSFGGGAYNEQFF

V: TRBV30
size: .
D: TRBD2
J: TRBJ2-3
DNA: TGTGCCACCCTAGGGGGCGGGGGGGAGGCAGATACGCAGTATTTT
CDR3: CATLGGGGEADTQYF

V: TRBV6-6
size: .
D: .
J: TRBJ2-5
DNA: TGTGCCAGCAGTTACTCAAAGTGGGGGGAAGAGACCCAGTACTTC
CDR3: CASSYSKWGEETQYF

V: TRBV19
size: .
D: .
J: TRBJ2-7
DNA: TGTGCCAGTGCAGACCCTGGGGAGGAGTCCTCCTACGAGCAGTACTTC
CDR3: CASADPGEESSYEQYF

V: TRBV5-1
size: few
D: TRBD1
J: TRBJ2-1
DNA: TGCGCCAGCAGTTCCAACAGGGGGATCATCGATACTTCCTACAATGAGCAGTTCTTC
CDR3: CASSSNRGIIDTSYNEQFF

V: TRBV7-9
size: .
D: TRBD1
J: TRBJ1-1
DNA: TGTGCCAGCAGCTTAGGGGACAGGCGTCGGTGGAACACTGAAGCTTTCTTT
CDR3: CASSLGDRRRWNTEAFF

V: TRBV21-1
size: once
D: .
J: TRBJ2-1
DNA: TGTGCCAGCGGGGATAGCGGGGGGGCGAGGAATGAGCAGTTCTTC
CDR3: CASGDSGGARNEQFF

V: TRBV7-9
size: once
D: .
J: TRBJ1-6
DNA: TGTGCCAGCAGCGGGGCGGGGAGCTCCTATAATTCACCCCTCCACTTT
CDR3: CASSGAGSSYNSPLHF